This entry describes one T cell receptor beta chain. This sample is part of a study of T cells expressing NK-cell markers. The wider study: According to the study, TCR beta repertoires originated from sorted CD3+CD56+NKG2C+, CD3+CD56+NKG2C- and CD3+CD56-NKG2C+ T cells. HCMV serostatus: seven of eight sequenced donors positive, one negative.

Germline CDR1 reads SGHAT; CDR2 reads FQNNGV. The CDR3 totals 16 residues. TCRdb reprocessed the 5' RACE reads; each CDR3 protein has one entry and no DNA is given. Across 400,000 to 500,000 distinct CDR3 sequences, the top ten clones capture approximately 7% of the sample. This receptor was taken from a woman between 18 and 69 years old in good health. Sequencing was done on a sample of blood T cells: a sorted CD56 or NKG2C T cell subset, CD4+ or CD8+ T cells, or bulk PBMC T cells (not recorded which). The V and J genes are TRBV11-2 and TRBJ2-5; TCRdb returns TRBD1, unconfirmable since there is no DNA. CDR3 sequence: CASSLGGGLYQETQYF.